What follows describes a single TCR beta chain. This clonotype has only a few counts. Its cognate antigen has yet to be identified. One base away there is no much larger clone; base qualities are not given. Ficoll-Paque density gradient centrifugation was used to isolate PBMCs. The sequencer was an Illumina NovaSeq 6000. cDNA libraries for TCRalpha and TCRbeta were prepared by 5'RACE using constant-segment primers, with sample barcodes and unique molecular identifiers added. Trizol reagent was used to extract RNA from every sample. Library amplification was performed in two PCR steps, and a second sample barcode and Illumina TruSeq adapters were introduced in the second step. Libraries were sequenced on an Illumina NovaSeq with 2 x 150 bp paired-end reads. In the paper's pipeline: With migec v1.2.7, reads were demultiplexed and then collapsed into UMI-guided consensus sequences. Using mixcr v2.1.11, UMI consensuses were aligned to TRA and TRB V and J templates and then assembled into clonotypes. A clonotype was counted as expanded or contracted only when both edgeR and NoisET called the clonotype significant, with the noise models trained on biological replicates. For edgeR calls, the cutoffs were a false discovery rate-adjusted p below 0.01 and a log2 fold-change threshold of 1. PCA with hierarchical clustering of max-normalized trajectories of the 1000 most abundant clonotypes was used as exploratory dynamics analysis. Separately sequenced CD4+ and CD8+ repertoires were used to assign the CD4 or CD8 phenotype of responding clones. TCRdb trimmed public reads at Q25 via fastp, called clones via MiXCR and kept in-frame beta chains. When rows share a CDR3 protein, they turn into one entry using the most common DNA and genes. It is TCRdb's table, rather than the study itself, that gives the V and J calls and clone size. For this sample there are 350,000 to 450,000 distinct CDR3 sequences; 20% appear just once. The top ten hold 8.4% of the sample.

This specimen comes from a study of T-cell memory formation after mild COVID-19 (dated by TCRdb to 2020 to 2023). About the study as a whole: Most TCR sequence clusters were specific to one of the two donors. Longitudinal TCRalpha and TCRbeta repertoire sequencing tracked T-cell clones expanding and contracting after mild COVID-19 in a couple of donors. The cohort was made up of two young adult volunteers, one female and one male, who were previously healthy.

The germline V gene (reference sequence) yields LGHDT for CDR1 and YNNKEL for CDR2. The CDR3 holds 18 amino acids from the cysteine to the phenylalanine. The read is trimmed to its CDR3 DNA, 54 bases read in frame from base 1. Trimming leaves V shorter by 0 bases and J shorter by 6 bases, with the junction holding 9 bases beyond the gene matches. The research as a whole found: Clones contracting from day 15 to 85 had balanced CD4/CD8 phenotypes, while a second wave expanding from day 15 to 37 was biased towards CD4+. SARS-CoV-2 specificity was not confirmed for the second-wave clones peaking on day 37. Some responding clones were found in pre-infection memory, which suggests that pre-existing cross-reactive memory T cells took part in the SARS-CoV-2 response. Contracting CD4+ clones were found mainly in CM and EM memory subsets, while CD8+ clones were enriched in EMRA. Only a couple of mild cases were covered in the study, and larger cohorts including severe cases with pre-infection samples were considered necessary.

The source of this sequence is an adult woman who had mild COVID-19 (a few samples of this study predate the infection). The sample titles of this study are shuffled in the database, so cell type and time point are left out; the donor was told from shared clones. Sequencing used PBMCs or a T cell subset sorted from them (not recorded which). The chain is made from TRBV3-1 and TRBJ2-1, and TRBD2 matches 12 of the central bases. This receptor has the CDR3 CASSQESGLAGTGNEQFF. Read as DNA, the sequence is TGTGCCAGCAGCCAAGAGTCAGGACTAGCGGGGACAGGCAATGAGCAGTTCTTC.